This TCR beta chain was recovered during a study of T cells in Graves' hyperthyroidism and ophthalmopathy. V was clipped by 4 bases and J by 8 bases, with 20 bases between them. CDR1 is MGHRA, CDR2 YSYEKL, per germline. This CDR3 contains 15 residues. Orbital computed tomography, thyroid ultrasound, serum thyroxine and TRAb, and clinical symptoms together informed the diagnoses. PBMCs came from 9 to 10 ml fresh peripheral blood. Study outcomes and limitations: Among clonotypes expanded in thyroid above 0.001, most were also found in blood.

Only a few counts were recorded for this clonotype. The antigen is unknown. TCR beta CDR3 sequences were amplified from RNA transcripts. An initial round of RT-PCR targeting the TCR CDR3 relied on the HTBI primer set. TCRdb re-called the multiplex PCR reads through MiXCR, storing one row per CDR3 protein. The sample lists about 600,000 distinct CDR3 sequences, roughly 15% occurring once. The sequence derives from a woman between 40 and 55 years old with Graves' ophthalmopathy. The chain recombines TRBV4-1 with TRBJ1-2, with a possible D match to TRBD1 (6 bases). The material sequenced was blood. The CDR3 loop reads CASSPQRQGMEGYTF. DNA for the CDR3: TGCGCCAGCAGCCCTCAGAGGCAGGGGATGGAGGGCTACACCTTC.